A single sample gave rise to the 26 T cell receptor beta chains below, sequenced in a study of blood T cells in healthy people across ages. Together with a sample-barcoded 5' primer, a J-beta primer mix was included in a second PCR lasting roughly 6 to 12 cycles. Each CDR3 protein is one row after TCRdb ran MiXCR on the 5' RACE reads. The table lists a few hundred thousand distinct CDR3 sequences, about 26% of them singletons. These same records also appear under a second study, on T cells of mothers and their children.

Sequences were obtained from blood. Every receptor here comes from a boy under 10 years old in good health.

This clonotype was seen many times. V gene TRBV12-3 or TRBV12-4 combines with J gene TRBJ1-4; 10 nucleotides line up with TRBD1. This CDR3 region has 15 residues. Trimming cost V 3 bases and J 7 bases; bases outside gene matches: 5. The CDR3 nucleotides are TGTGCCAGCAGTTTCCTGACAGGGGGCTCTGAAAAACTGTTTTTT. Encoded protein: CASSFLTGGSEKLFF.

This rearrangement joins TRBV12-3 or TRBV12-4 to TRBJ2-3; 8 bases match TRBD2. There are 15 residues in the CDR3. V dropped 3 bases and J dropped 5; count of bases not matched to a gene: 7. The CDR3 sequence: CASSFAGGMKDTQYF. CDR3 DNA: TGTGCCAGCAGTTTCGCGGGGGGAATGAAAGATACGCAGTATTTT.

The chain couples TRBV7-9 to TRBJ2-7, with a tentative D call TRBD2 (5 bases). The V end lost 8 bases, the J end lost 2 bases, and 19 bases lay between the germline ends. This CDR3 region has 15 residues. Germline CDR1 and CDR2: SEHNR and FQNEAQ (reference sequence). In DNA, the CDR3 is TGTGCCAGCCGACGGGGATTAGCTCGCCCCTACGAGCAGTACTTC. This gives the protein CASRRGLARPYEQYF.

The sample holds a few counts of this clonotype. This chain links TRBV7-2 with TRBJ2-5; possibly TRBD1 for D (6 bases). CDR1 and CDR2 from the germline V gene are SGHTA and FQGNSA. This CDR3 has 15 residues. With 6 bases removed from V and 0 bases from J, the gap between germline ends came to 14 bases. CDR3: CASSYQGTDQETQYF. The CDR3 DNA follows: TGTGCCAGCAGTTACCAGGGGACGGACCAAGAGACCCAGTACTTC.

The table lists this clonotype with a few counts. The gene calls are TRBV7-2 and TRBJ2-3, with 12 nucleotides matching TRBD2. CDR1 is SGHTA, CDR2 FQGNSA, per germline. The CDR3 has 17 residues. The CDR3, as DNA: TGTGCAGAGAGTCAGGAACCTAGCGGGAGGGGAGAGGATACGCAGTATTTT. The encoded protein is CAESQEPSGRGEDTQYF.

As DNA, the CDR3 is TGTGCCACCAGCGGGCGAGAGAATGTGGCAGGGGATCAAGAGACCCAGTACTTC. Its protein is CATSGRENVAGDQETQYF. The gene calls are TRBV15 and TRBJ2-5, with D perhaps TRBD1 (6 bases). This CDR3 region has 18 residues. Trimming pared 5 bases from V and 2 bases from J, leaving 24 bases between. Germline V CDR1 and CDR2: LNHNV, YYDKDF (reference sequence).

The V gene is TRBV10-3, the J gene TRBJ2-5, with a tentative D call TRBD1 (6 bases). The J call is uncertain, as TRBJ2-7 better fits the DNA end. This CDR3 has 15 amino acids. CDR1 ENHRY and CDR2 SYGVKD come from the germline V gene. CDR3 nucleotides: TGTGCCATCAGTGAGTCCCAGGGGCGGTTTTACGAGCAGTACTTC. It yields the protein CAISESQGRFYEQYF.

This clonotype has just a few counts. The chain joins TRBV15 to TRBJ2-5; D unclear. This CDR3 has 16 amino acids. Trimming removed 0 bases at V and 4 bases at J, with 15 bases between. Germline V gene data show CDR1 as LNHNV and CDR2 as YYDKDF (reference sequence). The CDR3 sequence is CATSRDAQTRSETQYF. In DNA, the CDR3 is TGTGCCACCAGCAGAGATGCCCAGACCCGGTCAGAGACCCAGTACTTC. The variable domain in full, with the rest retrieved from reference TRBV15 and TRBJ2-5, is DAMVIQNPRYQVTQFGKPVTLSCSQTLNHNVMYWYQQKSSQAPKLLFHYYDKDFNNEADTPDNFQSRRPNTSFCFLDIRSPGLGDTAMYLCATSRDAQTRSETQYFGPGTRLLVL.

In DNA, the CDR3 is TGCAGTGCTAGAGATCAGGGAGGTCCCTCCTACAATGAGCAGTTCTTC. It translates to CSARDQGGPSYNEQFF. The V call is TRBV20-1, the J call TRBJ2-1; perhaps TRBD2 as D (6 bases). Germline CDR1 reads DFQATT; CDR2 reads SNEGSKA (reference sequence). V shed 0 bases and J shed 0 bases, with 12 bases lying between them. The CDR3 contains 16 residues.

This clonotype was seen a few times. The rearrangement uses TRBV11-2 and TRBJ2-5, with D possibly TRBD2 on 5 matching bases. CDR1 and CDR2 from the germline V gene are SGHAT and FQNNGV. The ends were cut back, 5 bases at V and 5 bases at J, with 12 bases in the middle. The CDR3 spans 13 residues. The DNA of the CDR3 is TGTGCCAGCAGCGGACTCCTCCGGGAGACCCAGTACTTC. Translating it yields CASSGLLRETQYF.

This clonotype has more than one count but fewer than ten. The rearrangement links TRBV18 to TRBJ2-5, with D maybe TRBD2 (5 bases). CDR1 is KGHSH, CDR2 LQKENI, per germline. This CDR3 contains 14 residues. Trimming pared 2 bases from V and 3 bases from J, leaving 10 bases between. CDR3 DNA: TGTGCCAGCTCACCAGCGAGGGCGGAAGAGACCCAGTACTTC. It yields the protein CASSPARAEETQYF.

A few counts support this clonotype. A much larger clone lies one base from this, so it may be a read error. This chain links TRBV5-1 with TRBJ2-5; D is perhaps TRBD2 (6 bases). The CDR3 is 15 residues long. Germline assignment: CDR1 SGHRS and CDR2 YFSETQ. The CDR3 sequence is CASSLLRDHGETPYF. DNA for the CDR3: TGCGCCAGCAGCTTGCTGCGGGACCACGGAGAGACCCCGTACTTC.

This clonotype is a singleton in its sample. The chain couples TRBV5-5 to TRBJ1-4; the D is unclear. V lost 2 bases to trimming and J lost 0 bases, with 8 bases between them. CDR1 and CDR2 (germline): SGHKS, YYEKEE (reference sequence). The CDR3 extends over 15 amino acids. CDR3 nucleotide sequence: TGTGCCAGCAGCTTTAGACGGTCAACTAATGAAAAACTGTTTTTT. Translation: CASSFRRSTNEKLFF.

The chain carries TRBV12-3 or TRBV12-4 and TRBJ1-5; a possible D gene is TRBD1 (5 bases). V was cut by 5 bases and J by 9 bases, with 17 bases left in between. The CDR3 has 14 amino acids. For the CDR3, the DNA is TGTGCCAGCAGTCCCGACAGAGCCATCAGGCCCCAGCATTTT. It yields the protein CASSPDRAIRPQHF.

This clonotype was detected only a few times. The junction departs from germline at one end; a sequencing error may be responsible. The chain carries TRBV13 and TRBJ1-6; D unresolved. CDR1 PRHDT and CDR2 FYEKMQ come from the germline V gene (reference sequence). This CDR3 region has 13 residues. The CDR3 DNA follows: TGTGCCAGCAGCCTAGGACATAATTCACCCCTCCACTTT. Amino acids: CASSLGHNSPLHF.

This sequence joins TRBV4-3 and TRBJ2-7, with TRBD2 matching over 9 bases. Germline trimming cut 1 base from V and 5 bases from J; bases unmatched to any gene: 3. This CDR3 spans 14 amino acids. The germline gives CDR1 LGHNA, CDR2 YSLEER. The CDR3 DNA is TGCGCCAGCAGCCAAGTAGCGGGAGTGGACGAGCAGTACTTC. It codes for CASSQVAGVDEQYF.

The chain links TRBV5-1 to TRBJ1-1, with D possibly TRBD1 on 6 matching bases. CDR3 length: 15 residues. CDR1 is SGHRS and CDR2 is YFSETQ in the germline V gene. The ends were cut back, 0 bases at V and 4 bases at J, with 13 bases in the middle. The CDR3 sequence: CASSLERGAGTEAFF. The DNA for the CDR3 is TGCGCCAGCAGCTTGGAGCGGGGGGCCGGCACTGAAGCTTTCTTT.

V is TRBV7-9 and J is TRBJ2-1; tentatively, D is TRBD2 (6 bases). Germline loops: CDR1 SEHNR, CDR2 FQNEAQ (reference sequence). Trimming cost V 5 bases and J 9 bases, with 17 bases left between them. The CDR3 length is 14 residues. The CDR3 loop reads CASSRGIQGSEQFF. DNA for the CDR3: TGTGCCAGCAGCCGCGGGATCCAGGGCAGTGAGCAGTTCTTC.

The chain couples TRBV15 to TRBJ2-5; 11 positions match TRBD1. The CDR3 is 17 amino acids. Per germline, CDR1 LNHNV and CDR2 YYDKDF (reference sequence). The V segment lost 1 base and the J segment 5 bases; nucleotides outside the gene matches: 9. CDR3 sequence (DNA): TGTGCCACCAGCAGAGGGTTCGGACAGGGGGCGAAGGAGACCCAGTACTTC. Translating it yields CATSRGFGQGAKETQYF.

This clonotype was seen a handful of times. The CDR3 bases are TGTGCCAGCAGCTCTTCCTTTCCAGATACGCAGTATTTT. Its protein product is CASSSSFPDTQYF. The rearrangement uses TRBV7-9 and TRBJ2-3; D remains ambiguous. The CDR3 consists of 13 residues. V was pared by 4 bases and J by 4 bases, with 9 bases between. CDR1 and CDR2 from the germline V gene are SEHNR and FQNEAQ (reference sequence). Full variable domain (rest looked up from reference TRBV7-9 and TRBJ2-3): DTGVSQNPRHKITKRGQNVTFRCDPISEHNRLYWYRQTLGQGPEFLTYFQNEAQLEKSRLLSDRFSAERPKGSFSTLEIQRTEQGDSAMYLCASSSSFPDTQYFGPGTRLTVL.

The chain recombines TRBV20-1 with TRBJ2-3; D is possibly TRBD1 or TRBD2 (6 bases each). The CDR3 has 18 amino acids. Trimming took 0 bases from V and 0 from J, leaving 19 bases between them. Germline CDR1 reads DFQATT; CDR2 reads SNEGSKA (reference sequence). CDR3 bases: TGCAGTGCTAGAGATGCGACGGGGGCCCCCCCTAGCACAGATACGCAGTATTTT. Encoded protein: CSARDATGAPPSTDTQYF.

The chain combines TRBV15 with TRBJ2-6; D may correspond to TRBD1 or TRBD2 (6 bases each). Trimming took 0 bases from V and 4 from J, leaving 16 bases between them. Germline V lookup: CDR1 LNHNV, CDR2 YYDKDF (reference sequence). The length of the CDR3 is 18 residues. In nucleotides, the CDR3 is TGTGCCACCAGCAGAGATCTAGCGTGGCAGGGGGGGGCCAACGTCCTGACTTTC. Translating it yields CATSRDLAWQGGANVLTF.

This chain connects TRBV12-5 to TRBJ2-5, with 7 bases aligning to TRBD1. The germline gives CDR1 LGHNT, CDR2 FRNRAP. This CDR3 spans 14 amino acids. Trimming at V came to 5 bases and at J to 1 base, leaving 4 bases not matched to a gene. DNA for the CDR3: TGTGCTAGTGGTGTGGACAGGAGCCAAGAGACCCAGTACTTC. Its protein product is CASGVDRSQETQYF.

This clonotype was detected only once. J is TRBJ2-3 and V is TRBV28; D is possibly TRBD2 (5 bases). The length of the CDR3 is 12 residues. CDR1 and CDR2 from the germline V gene are MDHEN and SYDVKM. V was cut by 7 bases and J by 12 bases, with 17 bases left in between. The CDR3 protein is CASNKGGRLQYF. The CDR3 bases are TGTGCCAGCAACAAAGGAGGCCGTCTTCAGTATTTT. Full variable domain (outside the CDR3, taken from reference TRBV28 and TRBJ2-3): DVKVTQSSRYLVKRTGEKVFLECVQDMDHENMFWYRQDPGLGLRLIYFSYDVKMKEKGDIPEGYSVSREKKERFSLILESASTNQTSMYLCASNKGGRLQYFGPGTRLTVL.

The sample holds a few counts of this clonotype. The chain employs TRBV11-2 and TRBJ1-4; 8 nucleotides line up with TRBD1. The CDR3 is 15 residues long. With V trimmed by 5 bases and J by 4 bases, 6 bases remained unmatched. Looked up from germline, CDR1 is SGHAT and CDR2 is FQNNGV. This CDR3 is CASSIRTGFNEKLFF. CDR3 nucleotides: TGTGCCAGCAGCATCCGGACAGGGTTTAATGAAAAACTGTTTTTT.

This rearrangement joins TRBV20-1 to TRBJ1-6; no clear D. CDR1 is DFQATT, CDR2 SNEGSKA, per germline (reference sequence). V was shortened by 0 bases and J by 8 bases, with 8 bases between the two germline ends. The CDR3 runs to 13 residues. The CDR3: CSARDQLDSPLHF. The CDR3 DNA is TGCAGTGCTAGAGACCAATTGGATTCACCCCTCCACTTT.